Below, 11 T cell receptor beta chains from the same sample are listed, as sequenced in a study of T-cell reconstitution after alpha-beta-depleted transplantation in children. A TCRbeta library incorporating unique molecular identifiers was prepared. TCRdb analysed the PCR reads with MiXCR anew, one entry per CDR3 protein. The sample yields hundreds of thousands of distinct CDR3 sequences, around 13% seen once. Sequencing was performed on PBMCs, taken before TCRalphabeta/CD19-depleted stem cell transplant. All receptors derive from a girl aged 2-10 years with congenital amegakaryocytic thrombocytopenia, due to receive a stem cell transplant.

This clonotype was counted between two and nine times. This chain uses TRBV12-5 with TRBJ2-5; D gene unclear. Germline CDR1 is LGHNT and CDR2 is FRNRAP. This CDR3 has 12 amino acids. The germline V and J ends were trimmed by 0 bases and 4 bases, with 3 bases remaining between them. The CDR3 reads CASGLVRETQYF. In DNA, the CDR3 is TGTGCTAGTGGTTTGGTCCGAGAGACCCAGTACTTC.

This clonotype occurred many times. V gene TRBV5-1 combines with J gene TRBJ2-5; 14 bases are shared with TRBD2. V lost 0 bases to trimming and J lost 3 bases; unmatched junction nucleotides: 10. The CDR3 is 19 amino acids. Germline V lookup: CDR1 SGHRS, CDR2 YFSETQ. The chain's CDR3 is CASSLDFLMGLAGEETQYF. The CDR3, as DNA: TGCGCCAGCAGCTTGGATTTTTTAATGGGACTAGCGGGAGAAGAGACCCAGTACTTC.

Ten or more counts support this clonotype. V usage is TRBV7-9 and J usage is TRBJ2-2; 7 positions agree with TRBD1. V lost 4 bases and J lost 1; bases outside the gene matches: 9. This CDR3 contains 17 residues. Germline assignment: CDR1 SEHNR and CDR2 FQNEAQ (reference sequence). CDR3 loop: CASSSFTRGKNTGELFF. The CDR3, as DNA: TGTGCCAGCAGCTCCTTTACCAGGGGGAAGAACACCGGGGAGCTGTTTTTT. Together with reference TRBV7-9 and TRBJ2-2, the CDR3 gives the full variable domain: DTGVSQNPRHKITKRGQNVTFRCDPISEHNRLYWYRQTLGQGPEFLTYFQNEAQLEKSRLLSDRFSAERPKGSFSTLEIQRTEQGDSAMYLCASSSFTRGKNTGELFFGEGSRLTVL.

This clonotype was observed many times. The V call is TRBV10-3, the J call TRBJ2-2, with 9 bases lining up with TRBD1. The germline V gene encodes CDR1 ENHRY and CDR2 SYGVKD. The CDR3 is made up of 14 amino acids. The J segment lost 3 bases and the V segment lost 8 bases, leaving 4 bases of the junction unmatched. The chain's CDR3 is CAIAGQGHTGELFF. For the CDR3, the DNA is TGTGCCATCGCGGGACAGGGCCACACCGGGGAGCTGTTTTTT.

This clonotype was detected ten times or more. The gene calls are TRBV25-1 and TRBJ1-3; 9 bases fit TRBD1. The CDR3 sequence is 19 residues long. After removal of 9 bases from V and 8 bases from J, the junction contained 26 bases not matched to a gene. Germline CDR1 MGHDK, CDR2 SYGVNS. The CDR3 region is CASYPPGQGSNRNSDTIYF. The CDR3 region has the DNA TGTGCCAGTTACCCACCGGGACAGGGTTCCAATCGAAATAGTGACACCATATATTTT.

Many counts were recorded for this clonotype. J is TRBJ2-1 and V is TRBV20-1, with 12 nucleotides matching TRBD2. Germline V gene sequence: CDR1 DFQATT, CDR2 SNEGSKA (reference sequence). The CDR3 is 15 amino acids. Germline trimming cut 5 bases from V and 8 bases from J; bases unmatched to any gene: 10. CDR3 coding DNA: TGCAGTGCTTGTCTAGCGGGAGGGCCAGGGTATGAGCAGTTCTTC. It translates to CSACLAGGPGYEQFF.

In its sample, this clonotype was seen once. V gene TRBV5-5 combines with J gene TRBJ2-3; weak D call: TRBD1 (5 bases). The V gene lost 0 bases and the J gene lost 1 base, with 18 bases spanning the gap. The CDR3 contains 18 residues. Germline CDR1 and CDR2: SGHKS and YYEKEE (reference sequence). CDR3 residues: CASSLASTVKSGTDTQYF. The DNA of the CDR3 is TGTGCCAGCAGCTTGGCCTCGACAGTGAAAAGCGGCACAGATACGCAGTATTTT.

Many counts were recorded for this clonotype. This chain connects TRBV20-1 to TRBJ1-5; D possibly corresponds to TRBD1 (6 bases). V dropped 6 bases and J dropped 4 bases, with 13 bases sitting between them. The CDR3 is 13 amino acids. Per the germline V gene, CDR1 is DFQATT and CDR2 is SNEGSKA (reference sequence). The CDR3 region has the DNA TGCAGTGCCACAACAGGGTTAAATCAGCCCCAGCATTTT. Encoded protein: CSATTGLNQPQHF.

This clonotype came up many times. The V gene is TRBV5-6, the J gene TRBJ1-5; 7 bases match TRBD1. The CDR3 has 20 amino acids. Germline values: CDR1 SGHDT, CDR2 YYEEEE. Unmatched junction bases numbered 18, after V lost 3 bases and J lost 0 bases. The chain's CDR3 is CASSSTRQGHPVNSNQPQHF. The DNA for the CDR3 is TGTGCCAGCAGCTCGACCCGACAGGGACACCCTGTGAATAGCAATCAGCCCCAGCATTTT.

The table lists this clonotype with a few counts. The chain joins TRBV5-1 to TRBJ2-1, with TRBD2 identical over 9 bases. After removal of 1 base from V and 7 bases from J, the junction contained 6 bases not matched to a gene. Germline V gene sequence: CDR1 SGHRS, CDR2 YFSETQ. There are 15 residues in the CDR3. The CDR3, as DNA: TGCGCCAGCAGCTTGTTTAGCGGGAGCGATAATGAGCAGTTCTTC. This codes for CASSLFSGSDNEQFF.

This clonotype has at least ten counts. The rearrangement links TRBV20-1 to TRBJ1-3; 7 bases fit TRBD1. The CDR3 consists of 16 residues. Germline CDR1 DFQATT, CDR2 SNEGSKA (reference sequence). J was trimmed by 1 base and V by 1 base; bases with no gene match: 7. The DNA of the CDR3 is TGCAGTGCTAGAGTGCCAGGGGGGGGATCTGGAAACACCATATATTTT. This encodes CSARVPGGGSGNTIYF.